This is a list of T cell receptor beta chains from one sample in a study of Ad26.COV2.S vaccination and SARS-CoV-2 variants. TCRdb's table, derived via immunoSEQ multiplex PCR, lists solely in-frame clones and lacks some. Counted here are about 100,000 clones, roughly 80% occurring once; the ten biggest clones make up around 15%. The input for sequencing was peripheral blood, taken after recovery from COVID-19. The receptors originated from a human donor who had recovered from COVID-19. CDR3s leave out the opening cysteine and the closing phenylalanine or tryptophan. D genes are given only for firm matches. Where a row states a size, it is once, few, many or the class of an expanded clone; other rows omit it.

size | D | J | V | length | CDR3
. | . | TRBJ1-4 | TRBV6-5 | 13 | ASHSGHATNEKLF
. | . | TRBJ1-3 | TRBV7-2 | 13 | ASSLVNDFGNTIY
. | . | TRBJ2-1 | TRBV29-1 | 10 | SVPTSYNEQF
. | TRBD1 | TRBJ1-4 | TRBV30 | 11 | AWSSRQGEKLF
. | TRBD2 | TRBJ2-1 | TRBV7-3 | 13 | ASSSGGGIWNEQF
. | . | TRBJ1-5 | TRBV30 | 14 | AWSVPGALSNQPQH
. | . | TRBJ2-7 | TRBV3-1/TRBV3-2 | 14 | ASSQDFPGVSGEQY
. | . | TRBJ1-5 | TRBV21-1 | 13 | ASSKGIRIVQPQH
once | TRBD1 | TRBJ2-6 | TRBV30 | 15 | AWTNPYRGTGANVLT
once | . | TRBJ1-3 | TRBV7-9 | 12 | ASSLGSSGNTIY
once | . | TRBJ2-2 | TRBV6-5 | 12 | ASSYGGTPGELF
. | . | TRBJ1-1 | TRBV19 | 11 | ASSRVLNTEAF
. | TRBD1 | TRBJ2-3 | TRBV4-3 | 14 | ASSQERTGGTDTQY
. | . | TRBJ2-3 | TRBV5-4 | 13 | ASSLEALSTDTQY
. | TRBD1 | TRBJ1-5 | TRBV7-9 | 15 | ASSWQGQGAQGQPQH